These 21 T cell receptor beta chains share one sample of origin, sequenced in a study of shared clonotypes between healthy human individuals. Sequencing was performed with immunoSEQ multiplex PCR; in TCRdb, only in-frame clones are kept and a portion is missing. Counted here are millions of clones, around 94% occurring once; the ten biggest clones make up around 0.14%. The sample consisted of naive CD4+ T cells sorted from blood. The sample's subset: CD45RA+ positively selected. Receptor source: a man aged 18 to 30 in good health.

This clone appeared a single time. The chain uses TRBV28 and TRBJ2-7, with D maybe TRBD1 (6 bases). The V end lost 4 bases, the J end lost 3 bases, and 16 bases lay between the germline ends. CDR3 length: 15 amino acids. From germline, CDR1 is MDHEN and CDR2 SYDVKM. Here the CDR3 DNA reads TGTGCCAGCAGTTCCCCCGGGACATTTTTCTACGAGCAGTACTTC. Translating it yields CASSSPGTFFYEQYF.

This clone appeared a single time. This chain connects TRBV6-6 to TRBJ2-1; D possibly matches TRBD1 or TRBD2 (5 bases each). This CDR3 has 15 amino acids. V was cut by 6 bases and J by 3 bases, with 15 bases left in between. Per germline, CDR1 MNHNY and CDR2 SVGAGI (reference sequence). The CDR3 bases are TGTGCCAGCAGGCCCCCCGGGGCCGTCTACAATGAGCAGTTCTTC. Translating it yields CASRPPGAVYNEQFF.

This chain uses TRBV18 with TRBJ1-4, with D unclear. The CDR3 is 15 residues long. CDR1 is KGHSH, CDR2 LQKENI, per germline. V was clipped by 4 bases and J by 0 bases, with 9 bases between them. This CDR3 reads CASSRSGATNEKLFF. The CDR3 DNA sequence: TGTGCCAGCTCACGTTCGGGAGCAACTAATGAAAAACTGTTTTTT.

CDR3 DNA: TGTGCCAGCAGCTCGGGTGGTGGGACTAGCGTCTACGAGCAGTACTTC. Its protein product is CASSSGGGTSVYEQYF. This chain joins TRBV7-9 and TRBJ2-7; 10 bases agree with TRBD2. Unmatched junction bases numbered 9, after V lost 4 bases and J lost 3 bases. The CDR3 spans 16 residues. CDR1 SEHNR and CDR2 FQNEAQ come from the germline V gene (reference sequence).

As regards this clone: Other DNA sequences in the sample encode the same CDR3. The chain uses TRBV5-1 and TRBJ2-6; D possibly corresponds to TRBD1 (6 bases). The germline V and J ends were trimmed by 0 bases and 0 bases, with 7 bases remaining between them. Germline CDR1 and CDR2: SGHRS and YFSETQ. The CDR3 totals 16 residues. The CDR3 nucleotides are TGCGCCAGCAGCTTGGGGGACACCTCTGGGGCCAACGTCCTGACTTTC. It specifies CASSLGDTSGANVLTF.

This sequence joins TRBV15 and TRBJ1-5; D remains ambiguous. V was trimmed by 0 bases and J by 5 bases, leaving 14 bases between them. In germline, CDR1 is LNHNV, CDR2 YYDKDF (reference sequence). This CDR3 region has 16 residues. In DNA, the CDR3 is TGTGCCACCAGCAGAGATCCCGGCAGAAGGGATCAGCCCCAGCATTTT. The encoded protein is CATSRDPGRRDQPQHF. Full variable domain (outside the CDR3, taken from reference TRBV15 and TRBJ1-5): DAMVIQNPRYQVTQFGKPVTLSCSQTLNHNVMYWYQQKSSQAPKLLFHYYDKDFNNEADTPDNFQSRRPNTSFCFLDIRSPGLGDTAMYLCATSRDPGRRDQPQHFGDGTRLSIL.

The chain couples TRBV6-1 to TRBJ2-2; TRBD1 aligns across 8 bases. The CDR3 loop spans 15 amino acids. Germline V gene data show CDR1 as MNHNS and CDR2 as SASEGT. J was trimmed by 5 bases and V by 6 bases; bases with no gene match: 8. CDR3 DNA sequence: TGTGCCAGCAGCCCCAGGGGGCAGGGAACCGGGGAGCTGTTTTTT. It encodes CASSPRGQGTGELFF.

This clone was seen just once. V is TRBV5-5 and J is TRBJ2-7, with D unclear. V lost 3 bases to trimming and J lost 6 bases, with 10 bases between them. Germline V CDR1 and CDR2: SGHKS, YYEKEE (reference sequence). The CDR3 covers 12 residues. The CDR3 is CASSSTQSEQYF. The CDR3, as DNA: TGTGCCAGCAGCTCGACACAAAGCGAGCAGTACTTC.

In DNA, the CDR3 is TGTGCCATCACTCCGGAAACCACAGGCAGCTATGGCTACACCTTC. Translating gives CAITPETTGSYGYTF. This chain connects TRBV10-3 to TRBJ1-2, with D possibly matching TRBD1 (5 bases). Germline V gives CDR1 ENHRY, CDR2 SYGVKD. This CDR3 is built from 15 residues. Trimming removed 7 bases at V and 4 bases at J, with 19 bases between.

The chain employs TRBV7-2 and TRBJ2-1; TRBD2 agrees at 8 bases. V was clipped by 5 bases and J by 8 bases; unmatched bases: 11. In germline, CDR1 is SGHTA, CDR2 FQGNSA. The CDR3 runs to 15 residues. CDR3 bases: TGTGCCAGCAGCCCCGGACTAGCCTTGACAGATGAGCAGTTCTTC. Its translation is CASSPGLALTDEQFF.

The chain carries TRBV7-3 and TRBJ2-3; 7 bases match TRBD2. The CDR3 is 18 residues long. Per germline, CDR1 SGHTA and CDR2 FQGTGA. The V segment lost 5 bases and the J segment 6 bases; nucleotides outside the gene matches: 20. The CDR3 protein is CASSLLGGSGRIQDTQYF. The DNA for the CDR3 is TGTGCCAGCAGCCTCCTCGGGGGTAGCGGGCGGATCCAGGATACGCAGTATTTT.

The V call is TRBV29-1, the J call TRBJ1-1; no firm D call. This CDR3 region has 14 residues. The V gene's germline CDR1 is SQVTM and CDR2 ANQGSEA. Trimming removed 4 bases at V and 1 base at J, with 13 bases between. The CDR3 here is CSVVGRLRNTEAFF. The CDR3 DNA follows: TGCAGCGTTGTGGGGAGACTGAGGAACACTGAAGCTTTCTTT.

CDR3 bases: TGTGCCAGCTCACGGAACGGAGACGATAGCAATCAGCCCCAGCATTTT. Translation: CASSRNGDDSNQPQHF. The chain uses TRBV18 and TRBJ1-5, with D unclear. The CDR3 is made up of 16 amino acids. Germline V CDR1 and CDR2: KGHSH, LQKENI. V dropped 4 bases and J dropped 0 bases, with 13 bases sitting between them.

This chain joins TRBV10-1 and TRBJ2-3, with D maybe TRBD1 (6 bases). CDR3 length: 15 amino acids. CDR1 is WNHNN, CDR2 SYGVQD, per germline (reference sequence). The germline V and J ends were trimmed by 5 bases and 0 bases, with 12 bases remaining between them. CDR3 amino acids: CASSPGQSSTDTQYF. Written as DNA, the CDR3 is TGCGCCAGCAGTCCAGGACAGTCTAGCACAGATACGCAGTATTTT.

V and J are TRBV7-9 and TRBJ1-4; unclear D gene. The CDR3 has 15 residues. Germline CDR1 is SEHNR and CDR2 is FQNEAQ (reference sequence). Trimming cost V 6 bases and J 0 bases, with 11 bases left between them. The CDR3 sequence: CASRRAWTTNEKLFF. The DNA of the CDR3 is TGTGCCAGCAGGAGGGCGTGGACAACTAATGAAAAACTGTTTTTT.

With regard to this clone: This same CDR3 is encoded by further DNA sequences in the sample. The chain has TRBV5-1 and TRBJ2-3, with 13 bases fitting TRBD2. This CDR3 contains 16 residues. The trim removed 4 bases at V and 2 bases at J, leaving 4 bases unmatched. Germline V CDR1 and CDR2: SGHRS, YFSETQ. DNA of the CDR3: TGCGCCAGCAGCCCAGGACTAGCGGGGGACACAGATACGCAGTATTTT. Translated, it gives CASSPGLAGDTDTQYF.

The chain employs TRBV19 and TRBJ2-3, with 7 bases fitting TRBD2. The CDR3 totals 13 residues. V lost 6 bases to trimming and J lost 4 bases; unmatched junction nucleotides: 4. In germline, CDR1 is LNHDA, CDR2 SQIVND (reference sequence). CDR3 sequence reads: CASSDRGADTQYF. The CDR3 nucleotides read TGTGCCAGTAGCGACCGGGGGGCAGATACGCAGTATTTT.

CDR3 nucleotides: TGTGCCTGGAGTCCCCGGGGGGACAGGGGGGTCTATGGCTACACCTTC. The encoded protein is CAWSPRGDRGVYGYTF. The chain combines TRBV30 with TRBJ1-2; 11 nucleotides line up with TRBD1. The V and J ends lost 2 bases and 4 bases, in that order; junction bases with no gene match: 9. The germline V gene encodes CDR1 GTSNPN and CDR2 SVGIG (reference sequence). The length of the CDR3 is 16 residues.

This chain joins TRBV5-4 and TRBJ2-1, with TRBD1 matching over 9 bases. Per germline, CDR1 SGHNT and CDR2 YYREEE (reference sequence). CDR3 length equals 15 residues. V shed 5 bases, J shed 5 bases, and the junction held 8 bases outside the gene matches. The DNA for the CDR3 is TGTGCCAGCAGTTCGACAGGGGGGGCAAACAATGAGCAGTTCTTC. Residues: CASSSTGGANNEQFF. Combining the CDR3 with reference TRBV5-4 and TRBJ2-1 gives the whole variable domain ETGVTQSPTHLIKTRGQQVTLRCSSQSGHNTVSWYQQALGQGPQFIFQYYREEENGRGNFPPRFSGLQFPNYSSELNVNALELDDSALYLCASSSTGGANNEQFFGPGTRLTVL.

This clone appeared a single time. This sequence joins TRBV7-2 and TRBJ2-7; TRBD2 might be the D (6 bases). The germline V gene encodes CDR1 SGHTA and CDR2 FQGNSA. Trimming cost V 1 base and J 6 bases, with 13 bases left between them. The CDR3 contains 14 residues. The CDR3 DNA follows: TGTGCCAGCAGCTTAGGCGGGGTAAACCGCGAGCAGTACTTC. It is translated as CASSLGGVNREQYF.

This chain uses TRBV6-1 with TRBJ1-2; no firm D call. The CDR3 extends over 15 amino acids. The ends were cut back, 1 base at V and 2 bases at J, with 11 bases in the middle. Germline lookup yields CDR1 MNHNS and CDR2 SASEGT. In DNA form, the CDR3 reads TGTGCCAGCAGTGAAGGTTTGCTCGAAAACTATGGCTACACCTTC. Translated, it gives CASSEGLLENYGYTF.